The rows below give T cell receptor beta chains drawn from one sample of a study of T-cell memory formation after mild COVID-19. TCRdb re-derived calls from the 5' RACE reads in MiXCR, one entry per CDR3 protein. This table holds tens of thousands of distinct CDR3 sequences, roughly 21% found once. The sample comprised PBMCs or a T cell subset sorted from them (not recorded which). The receptors were sampled from an adult who had mild COVID-19 (a few samples of this study predate the infection). Cell type and time point are not known. The CDR3 runs from the conserved cysteine through the conserved F or W. Each record gives: V gene, D gene, J gene, clone size, CDR3 protein, CDR3 DNA. D genes are given only for firm matches. Only some rows state a clone size, as once, few, many or a class for expanded clones.

>TRBV20-1|.|TRBJ1-5|.
CSARGVHSSNQPQHF
TGCAGTGCTAGAGGGGTGCATTCTAGCAATCAGCCCCAGCATTTT
>TRBV18|.|TRBJ2-3|.
CASSPTRSTDTQYF
TGTGCCAGCTCACCCACTAGGTCAACAGATACGCAGTATTTT
>TRBV6-6|.|TRBJ1-4|.
CASSPQGNANEKLFF
TGTGCCAGCAGCCCACAGGGCAATGCGAATGAAAAACTGTTTTTT
>TRBV5-1|TRBD2|TRBJ2-3|many
CASSLVRGGADTQYF
TGCGCCAGCAGCTTGGTGCGGGGGGGCGCGGATACGCAGTATTTT
>TRBV7-9|.|TRBJ1-1|medium-sized
CASSKTGSVNTEAFF
TGTGCCAGCAGCAAAACAGGGTCGGTGAACACTGAAGCTTTCTTT
>TRBV12-5|.|TRBJ1-2|.
CASGFDSYGYTF
TGTGCTAGTGGTTTTGACAGCTATGGCTACACCTTC
>TRBV20-1|TRBD2|TRBJ2-1|many
CSAPTLAGAGNEQFF
TGCAGTGCGCCAACCCTAGCGGGAGCCGGCAATGAGCAGTTCTTC
>TRBV4-2|.|TRBJ2-1|.
CASKERAASSYNEQFF
TGTGCCAGCAAGGAGAGAGCAGCGAGCTCCTACAATGAGCAGTTCTTC
>TRBV25-1|TRBD1|TRBJ2-1|many
CASGRTGRYGQFF
TGTGCCAGCGGCCGGACAGGAAGGTACGGGCAGTTCTTC
>TRBV7-9|.|TRBJ2-7|medium-sized
CASSLTGSKDEQYF
TGTGCCAGCAGCTTGACAGGCTCTAAGGACGAGCAGTACTTC
>TRBV12-3/TRBV12-4|TRBD1|TRBJ2-5|many
CASSVGTGGSETQYF
TGTGCCAGCAGTGTCGGGACAGGGGGGTCGGAGACCCAGTACTTC
>TRBV9|.|TRBJ1-2|.
CASSPSSGAAYGYTF
TGTGCCAGCAGCCCTAGCTCGGGGGCCGCCTATGGCTACACCTTC
>TRBV5-5|.|TRBJ1-1|many
CASSRLLRAEAFF
TGTGCCAGCAGCCGACTACTGAGGGCTGAAGCTTTCTTT
>TRBV20-1|.|TRBJ2-4|many
CSASFARGIQYF
TGCAGTGCTAGTTTCGCCCGAGGCATTCAGTACTTC
>TRBV7-9|TRBD2|TRBJ2-7|many
CASSLDPVLGRTPNEQYF
TGTGCCAGCAGCTTAGACCCCGTGCTCGGGAGGACCCCTAACGAGCAGTACTTC
>TRBV11-3|.|TRBJ2-1|.
CASSLAALGEQFF
TGTGCCAGCAGCTTAGCGGCGCTCGGCGAGCAGTTCTTC
>TRBV29-1|.|TRBJ2-1|.
CSGGPSPEQFF
TGCAGCGGGGGGCCCTCCCCCGAGCAGTTCTTC
>TRBV7-9|.|TRBJ1-1|many
CASSPERSRAFF
TGTGCCAGCAGCCCCGAGCGGAGTCGGGCTTTCTTT
>TRBV7-2|.|TRBJ2-5|many
CASSLRRVAETQYF
TGTGCCAGCAGCTTACGCAGGGTCGCGGAGACCCAGTACTTC
>TRBV19|.|TRBJ1-4|.
CASSSGSVRRREKLFF
TGTGCCAGTAGTTCTGGGTCAGTGCGAAGGCGTGAAAAACTGTTTTTT
>TRBV7-9|.|TRBJ1-1|few
CASSLVGNTEAFF
TGTGCCAGCAGCTTGGTAGGGAACACTGAAGCTTTCTTT
>TRBV29-1|.|TRBJ2-5|many
CSVALLGVQETQYF
TGCAGCGTTGCCCTTCTTGGGGTCCAAGAGACCCAGTACTTC